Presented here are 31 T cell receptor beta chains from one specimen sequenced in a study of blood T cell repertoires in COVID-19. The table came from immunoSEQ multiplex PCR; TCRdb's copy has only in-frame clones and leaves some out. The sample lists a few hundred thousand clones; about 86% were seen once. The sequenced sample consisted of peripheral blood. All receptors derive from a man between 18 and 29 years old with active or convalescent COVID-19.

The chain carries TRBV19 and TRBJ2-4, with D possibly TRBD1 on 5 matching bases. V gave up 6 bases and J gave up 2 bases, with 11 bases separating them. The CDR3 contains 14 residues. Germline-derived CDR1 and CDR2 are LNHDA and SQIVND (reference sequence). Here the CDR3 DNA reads TGTGCCAGTAGCTGGACGGACACCAAAAACATTCAGTACTTC. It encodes CASSWTDTKNIQYF.

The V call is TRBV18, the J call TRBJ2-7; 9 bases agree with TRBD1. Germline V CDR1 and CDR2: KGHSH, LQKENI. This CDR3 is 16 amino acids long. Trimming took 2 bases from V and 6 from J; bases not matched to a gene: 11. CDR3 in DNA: TGTGCCAGCTCACCAAATTCCGGGACAGGGCCACCCGAGCAGTACTTC. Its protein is CASSPNSGTGPPEQYF.

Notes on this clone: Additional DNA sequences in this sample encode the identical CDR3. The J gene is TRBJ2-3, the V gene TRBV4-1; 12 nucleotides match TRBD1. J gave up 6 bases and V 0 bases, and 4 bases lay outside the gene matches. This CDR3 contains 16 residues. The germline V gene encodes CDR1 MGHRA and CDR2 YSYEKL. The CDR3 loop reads CASSQDRDRGRDTQYF. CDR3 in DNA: TGCGCCAGCAGCCAAGACCGGGACAGGGGGCGCGATACGCAGTATTTT.

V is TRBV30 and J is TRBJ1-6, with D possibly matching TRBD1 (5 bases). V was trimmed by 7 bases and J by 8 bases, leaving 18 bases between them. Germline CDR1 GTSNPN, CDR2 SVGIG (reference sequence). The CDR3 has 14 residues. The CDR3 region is CASSLRQTDSPLHF. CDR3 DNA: TGTGCCTCCTCCCTTCGACAGACGGATTCACCCCTCCACTTT.

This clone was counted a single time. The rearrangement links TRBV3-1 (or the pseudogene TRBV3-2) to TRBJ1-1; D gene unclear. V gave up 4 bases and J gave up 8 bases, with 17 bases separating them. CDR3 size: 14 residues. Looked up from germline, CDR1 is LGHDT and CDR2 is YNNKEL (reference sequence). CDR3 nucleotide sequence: TGTGCCAGCAGCCCGGTGAGTGGTTCGTTCGAAGCTTTCTTT. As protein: CASSPVSGSFEAFF.

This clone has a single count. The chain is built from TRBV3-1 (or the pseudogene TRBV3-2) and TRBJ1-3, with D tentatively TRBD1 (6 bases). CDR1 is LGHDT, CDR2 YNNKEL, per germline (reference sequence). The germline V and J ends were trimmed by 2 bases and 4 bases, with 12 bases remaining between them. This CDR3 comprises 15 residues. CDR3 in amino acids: CASSQTGSIGNTIYF. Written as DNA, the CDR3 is TGTGCCAGCAGCCAAACAGGGTCCATAGGAAACACCATATATTTT.

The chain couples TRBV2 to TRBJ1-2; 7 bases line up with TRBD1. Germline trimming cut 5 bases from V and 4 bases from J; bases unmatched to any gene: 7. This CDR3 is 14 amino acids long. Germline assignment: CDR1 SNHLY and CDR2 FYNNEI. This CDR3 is CASSYTGVGYGYTF. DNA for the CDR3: TGTGCCAGCAGTTATACAGGGGTTGGCTATGGCTACACCTTC.

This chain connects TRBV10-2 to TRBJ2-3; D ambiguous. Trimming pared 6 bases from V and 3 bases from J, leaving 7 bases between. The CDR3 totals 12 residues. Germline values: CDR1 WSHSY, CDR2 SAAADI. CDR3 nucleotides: TGCGCCAGCAGCATTCGGACAGATACGCAGTATTTT. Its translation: CASSIRTDTQYF.

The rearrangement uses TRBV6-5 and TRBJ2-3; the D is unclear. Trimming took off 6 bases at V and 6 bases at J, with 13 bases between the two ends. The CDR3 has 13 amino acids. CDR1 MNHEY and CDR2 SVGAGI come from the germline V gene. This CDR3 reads CASSRHRWDTQYF. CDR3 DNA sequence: TGTGCCAGCAGCCGTCACCGGTGGGATACGCAGTATTTT.

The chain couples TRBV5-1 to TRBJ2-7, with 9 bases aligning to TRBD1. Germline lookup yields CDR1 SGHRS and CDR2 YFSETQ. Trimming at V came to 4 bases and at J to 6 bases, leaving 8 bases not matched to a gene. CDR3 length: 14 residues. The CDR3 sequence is CASSVTGGTGEQYF. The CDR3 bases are TGCGCCAGCAGCGTGACAGGGGGGACGGGCGAGCAGTACTTC.

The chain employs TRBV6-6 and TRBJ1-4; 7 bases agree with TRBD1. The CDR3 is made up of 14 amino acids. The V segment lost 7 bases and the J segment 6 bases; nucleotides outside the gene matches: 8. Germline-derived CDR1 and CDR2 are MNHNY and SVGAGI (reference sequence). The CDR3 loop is CASIKGGVDEKLFF. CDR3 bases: TGTGCCAGCATAAAAGGGGGCGTAGATGAAAAACTGTTTTTT.

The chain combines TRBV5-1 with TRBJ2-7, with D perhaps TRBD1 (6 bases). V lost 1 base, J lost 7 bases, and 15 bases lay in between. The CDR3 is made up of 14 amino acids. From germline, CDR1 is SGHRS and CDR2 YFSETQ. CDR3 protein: CASSLLRGSREQYF. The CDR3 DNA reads TGCGCCAGCAGCTTGCTCAGGGGCAGTCGGGAGCAGTACTTC.

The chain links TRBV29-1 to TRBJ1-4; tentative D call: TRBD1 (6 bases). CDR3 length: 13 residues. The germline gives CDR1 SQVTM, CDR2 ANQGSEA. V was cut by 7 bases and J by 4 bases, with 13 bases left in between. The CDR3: CSAMTGFNEKLFF. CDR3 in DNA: TGCAGCGCCATGACAGGATTTAATGAAAAACTGTTTTTT.

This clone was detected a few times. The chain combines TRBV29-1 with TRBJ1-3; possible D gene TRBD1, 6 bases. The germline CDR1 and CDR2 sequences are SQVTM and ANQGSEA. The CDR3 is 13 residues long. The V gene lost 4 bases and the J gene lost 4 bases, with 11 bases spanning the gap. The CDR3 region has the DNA TGCAGCGTTGTGGCAGGGGAGGGAAACACCATATATTTT. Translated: CSVVAGEGNTIYF.

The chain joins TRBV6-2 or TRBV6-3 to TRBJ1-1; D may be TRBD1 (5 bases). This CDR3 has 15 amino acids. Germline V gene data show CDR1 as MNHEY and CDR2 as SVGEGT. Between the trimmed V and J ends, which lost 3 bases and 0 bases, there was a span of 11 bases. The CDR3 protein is CASSYGGRMNTEAFF. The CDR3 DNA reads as TGTGCCAGCAGTTATGGGGGGAGAATGAACACTGAAGCTTTCTTT.

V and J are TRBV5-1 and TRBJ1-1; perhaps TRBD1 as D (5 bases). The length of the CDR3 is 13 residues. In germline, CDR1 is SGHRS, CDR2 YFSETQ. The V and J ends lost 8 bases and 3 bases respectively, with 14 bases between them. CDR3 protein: CARDQGGDTEAFF. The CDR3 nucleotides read TGCGCCAGAGATCAGGGAGGGGACACTGAAGCTTTCTTT.

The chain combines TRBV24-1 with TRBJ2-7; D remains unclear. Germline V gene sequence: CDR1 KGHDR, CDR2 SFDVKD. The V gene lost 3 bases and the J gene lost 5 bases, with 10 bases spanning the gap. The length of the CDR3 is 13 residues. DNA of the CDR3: TGTGCCACCAGTGATCCGAGGATGGACGAGCAGTACTTC. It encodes CATSDPRMDEQYF.

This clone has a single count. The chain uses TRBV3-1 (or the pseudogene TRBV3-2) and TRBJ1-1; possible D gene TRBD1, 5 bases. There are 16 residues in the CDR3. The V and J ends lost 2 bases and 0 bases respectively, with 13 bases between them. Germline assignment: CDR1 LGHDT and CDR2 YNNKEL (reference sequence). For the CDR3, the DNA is TGTGCCAGCAGCCAATCGGAGAGACAGTTGAACACTGAAGCTTTCTTT. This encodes CASSQSERQLNTEAFF.

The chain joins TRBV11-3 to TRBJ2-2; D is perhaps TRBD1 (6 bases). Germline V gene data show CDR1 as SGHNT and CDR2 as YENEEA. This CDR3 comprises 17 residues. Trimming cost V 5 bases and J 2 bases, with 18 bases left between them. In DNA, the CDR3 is TGTGCCAGCAGCGTGACCCTTTGGACAGCCAACACCGGGGAGCTGTTTTTT. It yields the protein CASSVTLWTANTGELFF.

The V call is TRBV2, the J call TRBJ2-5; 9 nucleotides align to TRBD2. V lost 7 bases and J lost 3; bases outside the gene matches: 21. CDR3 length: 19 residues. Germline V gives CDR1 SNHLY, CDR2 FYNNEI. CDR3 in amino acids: CASMHGLGRYSGGKETQYF. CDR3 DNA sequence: TGTGCCAGCATGCACGGCCTCGGCAGATATAGCGGGGGAAAAGAGACCCAGTACTTC.

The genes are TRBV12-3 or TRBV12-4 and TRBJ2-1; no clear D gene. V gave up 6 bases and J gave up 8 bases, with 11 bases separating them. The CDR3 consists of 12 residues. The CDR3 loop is CASSPRLDEQFF. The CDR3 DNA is TGTGCCAGCAGCCCTAGGTTGGATGAGCAGTTCTTC.

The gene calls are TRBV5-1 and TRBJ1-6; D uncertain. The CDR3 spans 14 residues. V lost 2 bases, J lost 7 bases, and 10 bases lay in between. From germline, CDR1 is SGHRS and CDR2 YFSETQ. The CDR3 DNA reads TGCGCCAGCAGCTTCGGGATTACAAATTCACCCCTCCACTTT. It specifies CASSFGITNSPLHF.

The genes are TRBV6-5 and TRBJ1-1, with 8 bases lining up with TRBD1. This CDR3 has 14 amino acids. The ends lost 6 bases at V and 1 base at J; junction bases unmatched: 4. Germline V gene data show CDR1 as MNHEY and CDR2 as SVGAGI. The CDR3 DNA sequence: TGTGCCAGCAGGGACAGGGTTGAGAACACTGAAGCTTTCTTT. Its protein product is CASRDRVENTEAFF.

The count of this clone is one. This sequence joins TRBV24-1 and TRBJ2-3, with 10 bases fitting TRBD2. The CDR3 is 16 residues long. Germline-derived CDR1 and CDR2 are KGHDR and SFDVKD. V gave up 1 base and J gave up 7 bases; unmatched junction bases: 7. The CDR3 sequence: CATSDFGLAGEHTQYF. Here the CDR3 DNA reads TGTGCCACCAGTGATTTCGGCCTAGCGGGGGAGCATACGCAGTATTTT.

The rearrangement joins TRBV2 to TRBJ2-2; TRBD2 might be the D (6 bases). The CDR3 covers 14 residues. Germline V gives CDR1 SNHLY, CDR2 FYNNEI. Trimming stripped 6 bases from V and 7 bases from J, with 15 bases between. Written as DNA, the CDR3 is TGTGCCAGCAGAGCGGGCACAGGACTCGGGGAGCTGTTTTTT. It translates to CASRAGTGLGELFF.

The chain's CDR3 is CASSLGPGGGTEAFF. The DNA for the CDR3 is TGTGCCAGCAGCTTGGGGCCGGGAGGAGGTACTGAAGCTTTCTTT. This chain links TRBV5-4 with TRBJ1-1; D is ambiguous. V lost 0 bases, J lost 5 bases, and 14 bases lay in between. Germline V gives CDR1 SGHNT, CDR2 YYREEE (reference sequence). The CDR3 length is 15 residues.

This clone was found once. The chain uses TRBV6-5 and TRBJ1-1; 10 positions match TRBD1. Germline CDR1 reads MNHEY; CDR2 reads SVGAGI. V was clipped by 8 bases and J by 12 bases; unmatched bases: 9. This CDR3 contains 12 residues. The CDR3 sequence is CASRKTGGVPFF. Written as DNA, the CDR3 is TGTGCCAGCCGTAAGACAGGGGGCGTTCCTTTCTTT.

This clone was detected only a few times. For the CDR3, the DNA is TGTGCCAGCTACCCTGGGGGCGTAGGATACGAGCAGTACTTC. The encoded protein is CASYPGGVGYEQYF. The V gene is TRBV28, the J gene TRBJ2-7, with TRBD1 as a possible D gene (6 bases). From germline, CDR1 is MDHEN and CDR2 SYDVKM. This CDR3 is 14 amino acids long. The V end lost 8 bases, the J end lost 4 bases, and 18 bases lay between the germline ends.

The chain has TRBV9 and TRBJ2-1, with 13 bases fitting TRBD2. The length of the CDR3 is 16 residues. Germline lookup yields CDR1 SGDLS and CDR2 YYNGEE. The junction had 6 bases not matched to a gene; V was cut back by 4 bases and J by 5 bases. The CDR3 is CASSSRLAGGHNEQFF. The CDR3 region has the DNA TGTGCCAGCAGCTCTCGACTAGCGGGGGGACACAATGAGCAGTTCTTC. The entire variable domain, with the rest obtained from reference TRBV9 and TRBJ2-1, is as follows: DSGVTQTPKHLITATGQRVTLRCSPRSGDLSVYWYQQSLDQGLQFLIQYYNGEERAKGNILERFSAQQFPDLHSELNLSSLELGDSALYFCASSSRLAGGHNEQFFGPGTRLTVL.

The CDR3: CASRAQGWSNQPQHF. DNA of the CDR3: TGTGCCAGTAGAGCACAGGGATGGAGCAATCAGCCCCAGCATTTT. The chain uses TRBV19 and TRBJ1-5; TRBD1 is a possible D gene (6 bases). V shed 6 bases and J shed 1 base, with 13 bases lying between them. Germline CDR1 reads LNHDA; CDR2 reads SQIVND (reference sequence). The CDR3 length is 15 residues. Supplemented by reference TRBV19 and TRBJ1-5, the full variable domain reads DGGITQSPKYLFRKEGQNVTLSCEQNLNHDAMYWYRQDPGQGLRLIYYSQIVNDFQKGDIAEGYSVSREKKESFPLTVTSAQKNPTAFYLCASRAQGWSNQPQHFGDGTRLSIL.

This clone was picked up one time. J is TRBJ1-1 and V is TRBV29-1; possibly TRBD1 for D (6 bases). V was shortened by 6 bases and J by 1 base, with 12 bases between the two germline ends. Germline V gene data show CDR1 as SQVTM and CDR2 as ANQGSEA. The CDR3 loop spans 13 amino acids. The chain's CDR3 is CSVVKQGNTEAFF. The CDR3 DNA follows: TGCAGCGTAGTTAAACAGGGGAACACTGAAGCTTTCTTT. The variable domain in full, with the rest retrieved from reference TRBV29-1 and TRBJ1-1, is SAVISQKPSRDICQRGTSLTIQCQVDSQVTMMFWYRQQPGQSLTLIATANQGSEATYESGFVIDKFPISRPNLTFSTLTVSNMSPEDSSIYLCSVVKQGNTEAFFGQGTRLTVV.